This T cell receptor (beta chain) originates from a study of STAT5B mutations in CD4+ large granular lymphocyte leukemia. Study conclusions and caveats: Patient CD4-sorted repertoires stayed more clonal than healthy ones after leukemic-clone removal. No patients shared main leukemic clonotypes, though roughly 25% appeared at low frequency elsewhere. Compared with healthy controls (2/35), patient top clones favored TRBV06 (8/27).

Healthy controls were blood donor buffy coats. The germline CDR1 and CDR2 sequences are SGDLS and YYNGEE. J gave up 0 bases and V 3 bases, and 9 bases lay outside the gene matches. The CDR3 is made up of 17 amino acids. The data were produced by immunoSEQ multiplex PCR, yet TCRdb's version contains in-frame clones alone and is incomplete. Among about 46,000 clones listed, 84% were seen once. Turning to this clone: As yet, its antigen is unknown.

The sample consisted of CD4+ T cells from blood buffy coats. The chain is built from TRBV9 and TRBJ2-1; 7 bases match TRBD2. The source of this sequence is a human donor in good health. The CDR3 loop reads CASSALSGTTSYNEQFF. The CDR3 DNA sequence: TGTGCCAGCAGCGCCCTATCCGGGACTACCTCCTACAATGAGCAGTTCTTC.